This T cell receptor (beta chain) is drawn from a study of blood T cell repertoires in COVID-19. On the study more broadly: T cells, B-cell-depleted T cells, or PBMCs supplied cDNA or gDNA.

CDR1 MDHEN and CDR2 SYDVKM come from the germline V gene. V was clipped by 6 bases and J by 7 bases, with 12 bases between them. The CDR3 extends over 13 amino acids. The repertoire was sequenced with immunoSEQ multiplex PCR; TCRdb's copy has only in-frame clones and lacks some. The profile covers over 200,000 clones, with about 90% appearing a single time and 1.9% taken by the ten largest. Sample: peripheral blood. The chain uses TRBV28 and TRBJ1-4; D is perhaps TRBD1 (6 bases). This TCR came from a man aged 35-49 years with active or convalescent COVID-19. The CDR3 is CASRRTDFEKLFF. DNA of the CDR3: TGTGCCAGCAGACGGACAGATTTTGAAAAACTGTTTTTT.